The clone carrying this TCR beta chain was seen only a few times. No antigen is known for it. MiXCR, applied by TCRdb to the reads, yields one record per CDR3 protein. The repertoire consists of 560,000 or so distinct CDR3 sequences, with more than 15% occurring once and the leading ten covering around 25%. The data derive from a study of T cell repertoires in cytomegalovirus infection. Whole-study context: Signatures in public TCR beta sequences pointed to both CMV infection and matching HLA type.

Points from the study as a whole: CMV-specific TCR beta clonotypes restricted by HLA-C dominated the ex vivo response. Summed public TCR beta family frequency identified CMV carriers bearing the relevant HLA.

Germline-derived CDR1 and CDR2 are WSHSY and SAAADI. The V gene lost 2 bases and the J gene lost 5 bases, with 10 bases spanning the gap. The CDR3 length is 13 residues. The sequence came from a human donor in good health (CMV status not recorded). Some clones in this sample may be carry-over from other donors' samples. Sequenced: CD8+ T cells from PBMCs. V is TRBV10-2 and J is TRBJ2-7; D gene uncertain. The DNA for the CDR3 is TGCGCCAGCAGTGAGGCTAGTTTCGACGAGCAGTACTTC. As protein: CASSEASFDEQYF.